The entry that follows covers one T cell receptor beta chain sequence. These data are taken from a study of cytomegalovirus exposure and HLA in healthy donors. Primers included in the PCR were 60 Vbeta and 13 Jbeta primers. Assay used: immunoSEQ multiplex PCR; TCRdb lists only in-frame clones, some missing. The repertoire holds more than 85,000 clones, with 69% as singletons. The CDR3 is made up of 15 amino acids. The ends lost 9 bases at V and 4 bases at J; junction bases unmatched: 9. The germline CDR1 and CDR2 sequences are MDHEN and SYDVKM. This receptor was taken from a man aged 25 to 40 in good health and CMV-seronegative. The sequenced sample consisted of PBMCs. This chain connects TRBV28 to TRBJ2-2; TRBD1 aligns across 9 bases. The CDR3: CASSPGQGFTGELFF. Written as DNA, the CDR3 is TGTGCCAGTTCTCCGGGACAGGGTTTCACCGGGGAGCTGTTTTTT.